Presented here are 30 T cell receptor beta chains from one specimen sequenced in a study of glioma-infiltrating T cells after dendritic cell vaccination (dated by TCRdb to the mid-2010s). The sample's time point label, in plain terms: after dendritic cell vaccination, including at tumor progression/relapse. Library creation used the immunoSEQ multiplex PCR assay. TCRdb carries this immuneACCESS record with in-frame sequences only. Its versions omit some clonotypes, under half of them owing to an unresolved V gene in the studies checked, with the rest unexplained. This sample is represented by roughly 80,000 clones; 87% of them were singletons. The ten top clones hold more than 2% of the sample. This specimen was blood, taken after dendritic cell vaccination. The receptor set was obtained from a human donor with glioblastoma.

This rearrangement joins TRBV5-1 to TRBJ2-2; the D is unclear. This CDR3 comprises 16 residues. Trimming removed 0 bases at V and 1 base at J, with 10 bases between. In germline, CDR1 is SGHRS, CDR2 YFSETQ. As DNA, the CDR3 is TGCGCCAGCAGCTTGGAGGAGAGTGGGAACACCGGGGAGCTGTTTTTT. Translated, it gives CASSLEESGNTGELFF.

The chain joins TRBV9 to TRBJ2-5; no reliable D call. This CDR3 comprises 11 residues. The germline CDR1 and CDR2 sequences are SGDLS and YYNGEE. Trimming took off 7 bases at V and 3 bases at J, with 7 bases between the two ends. The CDR3 nucleotides are TGTGCCAGCGCACATGAAGAGACCCAGTACTTC. Encoded protein: CASAHEETQYF.

The rearrangement joins TRBV7-2 to TRBJ2-1; D is possibly TRBD1 (6 bases). V was pared by 5 bases and J by 4 bases, with 12 bases between. Looked up from germline, CDR1 is SGHTA and CDR2 is FQGNSA. The CDR3 has 14 residues. CDR3 in amino acids: CASSGYREYNEQFF. The CDR3 DNA follows: TGTGCCAGCAGCGGATACAGGGAGTACAATGAGCAGTTCTTC.

This clone was detected a few times. This chain connects TRBV7-2 to TRBJ2-3; 11 nucleotides match TRBD2. The junction had 4 bases not matched to a gene; V was cut back by 5 bases and J by 0 bases. Germline lookup yields CDR1 SGHTA and CDR2 FQGNSA. CDR3 length equals 16 residues. The CDR3 here is CASSLIAGGSTDTQYF. In nucleotides, the CDR3 is TGTGCCAGCAGCCTCATAGCGGGGGGGAGCACAGATACGCAGTATTTT.

This CDR3 reads CASSFREGADTQYF. CDR3 coding DNA: TGTGCCAGCAGCTTCAGGGAGGGCGCAGATACGCAGTATTTT. The rearrangement links TRBV11-1 to TRBJ2-3; 7 bases are a match to TRBD2. The CDR3 length is 14 residues. V gave up 3 bases and J gave up 4 bases; unmatched junction bases: 4. CDR1 is SGHAT, CDR2 FQDESV, per germline (reference sequence).

As regards this clone: An end of the junction does not agree with germline; a read error may underlie this. The chain uses TRBV2 and TRBJ1-6; 7 bases map to TRBD1. CDR1 and CDR2 from the germline V gene are SNHLY and FYNNEI. The CDR3 has 13 residues. CDR3 nucleotides: TGTGCCAGCAGTGAATTTCCGGGACAGCCGTCTCCCTTT. Protein product: CASSEFPGQPSPF.

The rearrangement joins TRBV7-9 to TRBJ2-5, with 9 positions matching TRBD1. J lost 2 bases, V lost 3 bases, and 7 bases had no gene match. The germline V gene encodes CDR1 SEHNR and CDR2 FQNEAQ (reference sequence). The CDR3 covers 16 residues. This CDR3 is CASSFNWDRAQETQYF. The CDR3 nucleotides read TGTGCCAGCAGCTTTAACTGGGACAGGGCGCAAGAGACCCAGTACTTC.

The rearrangement uses TRBV19 and TRBJ2-7, with a possible D match to TRBD1 (6 bases). CDR1 is LNHDA, CDR2 SQIVND, per germline (reference sequence). V was shortened by 3 bases and J by 3 bases, with 9 bases between the two germline ends. The CDR3 consists of 13 residues. This CDR3 reads CASSISGVYEQYF. For the CDR3, the DNA is TGTGCCAGTAGTATTTCAGGGGTCTACGAGCAGTACTTC.

This clone came up a few times. V and J are TRBV11-2 and TRBJ2-1; 10 bases align to TRBD1. Germline CDR1 is SGHAT and CDR2 is FQNNGV. J was trimmed by 5 bases and V by 6 bases; bases with no gene match: 4. This CDR3 comprises 14 residues. The CDR3 sequence: CASRTGGADNEQFF. In nucleotides, the CDR3 is TGTGCCAGCAGGACAGGGGGCGCAGACAATGAGCAGTTCTTC.

The chain joins TRBV5-1 to TRBJ1-1, with 8 bases fitting TRBD1. With V trimmed by 1 base and J by 1 base, 3 bases remained unmatched. From germline, CDR1 is SGHRS and CDR2 YFSETQ. The CDR3 contains 15 residues. The chain's CDR3 is CASSLQGATNTEAFF. DNA of the CDR3: TGCGCCAGCAGCTTGCAGGGGGCGACGAACACTGAAGCTTTCTTT.

CDR3 sequence reads: CASRMGGTNTEAFF. The CDR3, as DNA: TGCGCCAGCAGAATGGGGGGGACGAACACTGAAGCTTTCTTT. The rearrangement joins TRBV5-1 to TRBJ1-1; D perhaps matches TRBD1 (5 bases). CDR1 is SGHRS and CDR2 is YFSETQ in the germline V gene. CDR3 length equals 14 residues. The germline V and J ends were trimmed by 5 bases and 1 base, with 12 bases remaining between them.

The rearrangement links TRBV7-6 to TRBJ1-4; tentative D call: TRBD1 (5 bases). This CDR3 is built from 15 residues. With 4 bases removed from V and 8 bases from J, the gap between germline ends came to 17 bases. CDR1 SGHVS and CDR2 FNYEAQ come from the germline V gene. The CDR3 loop reads CASSSEGPGGEKLFF. CDR3 bases: TGTGCCAGCAGCTCGGAGGGGCCGGGCGGCGAAAAACTGTTTTTT.

The chain joins TRBV29-1 to TRBJ1-2; D not resolved. This CDR3 spans 12 amino acids. Germline CDR1 and CDR2: SQVTM and ANQGSEA. V was pared by 6 bases and J by 6 bases, with 14 bases between. The CDR3 DNA follows: TGCAGCGTCACCCTCGGAGGAGATGGCTACACCTTC. Protein: CSVTLGGDGYTF.

This chain connects TRBV7-3 to TRBJ2-6; D may be TRBD1 (6 bases). V lost 5 bases to trimming and J lost 3 bases, with 11 bases between them. CDR3 length equals 15 residues. In germline, CDR1 is SGHTA, CDR2 FQGTGA. The CDR3 loop reads CASSPTGIGANVLTF. Written as DNA, the CDR3 is TGTGCCAGCAGCCCCACAGGGATTGGGGCCAACGTCCTGACTTTC.

The rearrangement joins TRBV5-1 to TRBJ2-1; TRBD2 is a possible D gene (5 bases). V was trimmed by 4 bases and J by 7 bases, leaving 18 bases between them. The CDR3 is made up of 15 amino acids. Germline CDR1 SGHRS, CDR2 YFSETQ. The CDR3 reads CASSLEGSRLNEQFF. For the CDR3, the DNA is TGCGCCAGCAGCCTAGAGGGCTCCAGGTTAAATGAGCAGTTCTTC.

The V call is TRBV5-1, the J call TRBJ2-5; 11 nucleotides match TRBD2. J gave up 2 bases and V 0 bases, and 0 bases lay outside the gene matches. The V gene's germline CDR1 is SGHRS and CDR2 YFSETQ. The CDR3 has 15 residues. CDR3 DNA sequence: TGCGCCAGCAGCTTGGCTAGCGGGGGGCAAGAGACCCAGTACTTC. Translated, it gives CASSLASGGQETQYF.

The chain joins TRBV5-6 to TRBJ1-3; tentatively, D is TRBD1 (5 bases). This CDR3 has 12 residues. Germline V lookup: CDR1 SGHDT, CDR2 YYEEEE. Trimming cost V 4 bases and J 4 bases, with 6 bases left between them. The chain's CDR3 is CASSAGGNTIYF. In DNA, the CDR3 is TGTGCCAGCAGCGCAGGGGGAAACACCATATATTTT.

The J gene is TRBJ1-1, the V gene TRBV4-1; no clear D. The CDR3 sequence is 14 residues long. Germline V lookup: CDR1 MGHRA, CDR2 YSYEKL. V was clipped by 0 bases and J by 11 bases, with 16 bases between them. The CDR3 spells CASSQDLSGSRAFF. The CDR3 DNA reads TGCGCCAGCAGCCAAGATCTTTCGGGGTCTCGGGCTTTCTTT.

The rearrangement joins TRBV5-5 to TRBJ2-5, with D unresolved. Trimming stripped 2 bases from V and 4 bases from J, with 3 bases between. CDR1 is SGHKS, CDR2 YYEKEE, per germline (reference sequence). CDR3 length equals 11 residues. The CDR3, as DNA: TGTGCCAGCAGCTTTAGAGAGACCCAGTACTTC. This encodes CASSFRETQYF.

CDR3 in amino acids: CASNRGGANTGELFF. In DNA form, the CDR3 reads TGTGCCAGCAATCGGGGCGGGGCGAACACCGGGGAGCTGTTTTTT. The rearrangement links TRBV7-2 to TRBJ2-2, with a possible D match to TRBD2 (6 bases). The CDR3 is 15 amino acids. Looked up from germline, CDR1 is SGHTA and CDR2 is FQGNSA. Trimming shortened V by 7 bases and J by 0 bases, and 12 bases separated the two germline ends.

The genes are TRBV19 and TRBJ2-7; 7 positions match TRBD1. The junction had 12 bases not matched to a gene; V was cut back by 5 bases and J by 2 bases. This CDR3 comprises 16 residues. The V gene's germline CDR1 is LNHDA and CDR2 SQIVND (reference sequence). The CDR3 DNA is TGTGCCAGTAGTGCATGGGACAGCGGTACCCCCTACGAGCAGTACTTC. It specifies CASSAWDSGTPYEQYF.

The chain employs TRBV29-1 and TRBJ2-2; D is unresolved. Germline-derived CDR1 and CDR2 are SQVTM and ANQGSEA. The CDR3 has 13 amino acids. V lost 4 bases and J lost 1, with 7 bases in between. CDR3 DNA: TGCAGCGTTGTCCCAGGGAACACCGGGGAGCTGTTTTTT. It specifies CSVVPGNTGELFF.

To note about this clone: Different DNA sequences within this sample yield the same CDR3. J is TRBJ2-5 and V is TRBV5-1; the match to TRBD1 covers 10 bases. Germline CDR1 SGHRS, CDR2 YFSETQ. The trim removed 2 bases at V and 3 bases at J, leaving 4 bases unmatched. The CDR3 covers 15 residues. The chain's CDR3 is CASSLTGTGEETQYF. DNA for the CDR3: TGCGCCAGCAGCTTAACCGGGACAGGGGAAGAGACCCAGTACTTC.

The chain combines TRBV6-1 with TRBJ2-2; tentatively, D is TRBD2 (5 bases). CDR3 length: 16 amino acids. Germline lookup yields CDR1 MNHNS and CDR2 SASEGT. V was trimmed by 4 bases and J by 5 bases, leaving 17 bases between them. The CDR3 loop reads CASSAQLGVVTGELFF. Written as DNA, the CDR3 is TGTGCCAGCAGTGCCCAACTAGGAGTCGTAACCGGGGAGCTGTTTTTT.

The chain is built from TRBV5-1 and TRBJ2-5, with 11 positions matching TRBD1. The J segment lost 5 bases and the V segment lost 4 bases, leaving 4 bases of the junction unmatched. CDR3 length: 14 residues. The germline gives CDR1 SGHRS, CDR2 YFSETQ. The CDR3 sequence is CASSRGQGGETQYF. The CDR3 bases are TGCGCCAGCAGCAGGGGACAGGGGGGCGAGACCCAGTACTTC. The whole variable domain, filled in from reference TRBV5-1 and TRBJ2-5, reads KAGVTQTPRYLIKTRGQQVTLSCSPISGHRSVSWYQQTPGQGLQFLFEYFSETQRNKGNFPGRFSGRQFSNSRSEMNVSTLELGDSALYLCASSRGQGGETQYFGPGTRLLVL.

The J gene is TRBJ2-7, the V gene TRBV6-5; 8 bases line up with TRBD1. Trimming cost V 6 bases and J 1 base; bases outside gene matches: 8. There are 15 residues in the CDR3. Per germline, CDR1 MNHEY and CDR2 SVGAGI. The CDR3 loop is CASRPDRGVSYEQYF. CDR3 in DNA: TGTGCCAGCAGACCCGACAGGGGAGTTTCCTACGAGCAGTACTTC.

This chain links TRBV5-1 with TRBJ2-5; 7 bases line up with TRBD1. The ends lost 0 bases at V and 4 bases at J; junction bases unmatched: 6. Looked up from germline, CDR1 is SGHRS and CDR2 is YFSETQ. This CDR3 spans 15 amino acids. The CDR3 sequence is CASSLGGGLGETQYF. The CDR3 bases are TGCGCCAGCAGCTTGGGAGGGGGCCTGGGAGAGACCCAGTACTTC.

The genes are TRBV6-6 and TRBJ1-2; tentatively, D is TRBD1 (6 bases). The V end was cut by 0 bases, the J end by 5 bases, with 13 bases between. Germline assignment: CDR1 MNHNY and CDR2 SVGAGI (reference sequence). The CDR3 consists of 15 residues. Written as DNA, the CDR3 is TGTGCCAGCAGTTACTCGGGCAGGGGCCCTTATGGCTACACCTTC. Its protein product is CASSYSGRGPYGYTF.

The genes are TRBV4-2 and TRBJ2-3, with TRBD2 as a possible D gene (6 bases). The CDR3 contains 14 residues. V lost 2 bases and J lost 4, with 10 bases in between. Germline CDR1 LGHNA, CDR2 YNFKEQ. The CDR3 nucleotides are TGTGCCAGCAGCCAAAGACTAGTTTCAGATACGCAGTATTTT. This sequence encodes CASSQRLVSDTQYF.

This rearrangement joins TRBV6-1 to TRBJ1-5; D might be TRBD1 (6 bases). CDR3 length: 15 residues. The germline CDR1 and CDR2 sequences are MNHNS and SASEGT. The V end lost 7 bases, the J end lost 0 bases, and 13 bases lay between the germline ends. The CDR3 nucleotides are TGTGCCAGCAAGGCCGGGACACATAGCAATCAGCCCCAGCATTTT. It codes for CASKAGTHSNQPQHF.